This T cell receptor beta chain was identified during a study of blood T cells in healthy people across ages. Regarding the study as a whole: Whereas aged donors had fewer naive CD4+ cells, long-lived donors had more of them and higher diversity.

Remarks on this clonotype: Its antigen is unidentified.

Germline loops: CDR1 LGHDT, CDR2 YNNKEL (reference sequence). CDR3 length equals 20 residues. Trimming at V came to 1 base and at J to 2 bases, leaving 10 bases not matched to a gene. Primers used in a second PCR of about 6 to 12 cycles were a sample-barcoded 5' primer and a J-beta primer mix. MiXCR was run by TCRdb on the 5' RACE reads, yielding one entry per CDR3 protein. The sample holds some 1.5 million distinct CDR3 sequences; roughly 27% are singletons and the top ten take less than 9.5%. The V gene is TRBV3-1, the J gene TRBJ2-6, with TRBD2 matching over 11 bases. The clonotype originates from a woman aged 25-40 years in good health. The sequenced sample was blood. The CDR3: CASSQVWTLAGVTGANVLTF. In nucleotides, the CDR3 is TGTGCCAGCAGCCAAGTTTGGACACTAGCGGGAGTAACTGGGGCCAACGTCCTGACTTTC.